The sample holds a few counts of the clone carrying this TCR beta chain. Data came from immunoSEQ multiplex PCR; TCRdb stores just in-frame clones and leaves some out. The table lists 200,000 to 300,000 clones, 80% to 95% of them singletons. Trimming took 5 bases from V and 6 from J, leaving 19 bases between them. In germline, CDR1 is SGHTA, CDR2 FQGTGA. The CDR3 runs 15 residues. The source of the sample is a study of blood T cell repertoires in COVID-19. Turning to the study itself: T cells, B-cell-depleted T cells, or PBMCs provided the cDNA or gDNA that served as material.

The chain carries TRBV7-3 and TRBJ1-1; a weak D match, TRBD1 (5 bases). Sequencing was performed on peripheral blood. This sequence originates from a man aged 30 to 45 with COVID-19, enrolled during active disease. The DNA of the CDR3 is TGTGCCAGCAGCGATCAGGGTACCTCGGGGGCTGAAGCTTTCTTT. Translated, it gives CASSDQGTSGAEAFF.